Listed below are T cell receptor beta chains from one sample, sequenced in a study of blood T cell repertoires in COVID-19. The assay was immunoSEQ multiplex PCR, and TCRdb's table has in-frame clones only and misses some. This sample has around 40,000 clones, with about nine tenths found just once. Sequenced material: peripheral blood. These receptors were collected from a man aged 45-65 years with active COVID-19. CDR3s include the opening cysteine and the closing phenylalanine or tryptophan. Each record gives: CDR3 protein, J gene, V gene.

CASSLVGSGVLSSYEQYF TRBJ2-7 TRBV7-9
CASSLFQGMNQPQHF TRBJ1-5 TRBV5-6
CASSPARSYGYTF TRBJ1-2 TRBV9
CASSGTSGRDTQYF TRBJ2-3 TRBV18
CASMQQVNTEAFF TRBJ1-1 TRBV19
CASSPPEGVLGNIQYF TRBJ2-4 TRBV18
CASRLAGGPFTGELFF TRBJ2-2 TRBV27
CASSYTYSYEQYF TRBJ2-7 TRBV6-6
CASSPTGEAGQPQHF TRBJ1-5 TRBV18
CASSQVSPDSKNIQYF TRBJ2-4 TRBV4-2
CATSDSGQGNIQYF TRBJ2-4 TRBV24-1
CASSQGGHLSYEQYF TRBJ2-7 TRBV4-1
CASSQGKGVAGGPNNEQFF TRBJ2-1 TRBV14
CASSSVGGQFF TRBJ2-1 TRBV19
CASSQVGGLADTDTQYF TRBJ2-3 TRBV4-2
CSVQTGGPEAFF TRBJ1-1 TRBV29-1
CASSLTSGSLSEQYF TRBJ2-7 TRBV5-4
CASSLGADTDTQYF TRBJ2-3 TRBV5-8
CASGSRTGENIQYF TRBJ2-4 TRBV12-5
CASSQGGREGEQYF TRBJ2-7 TRBV3-1/TRBV3-2
CASSLGAAGTLHNEQFF TRBJ2-1 TRBV3-1/TRBV3-2
CATSGATQETQYF TRBJ2-5 TRBV24-1
CASSRGQGAGGELFF TRBJ2-2 TRBV3-1/TRBV3-2
CASSAWGASSTDTQYF TRBJ2-3 TRBV9
CAIRERERDTGELFF TRBJ2-2 TRBV10-3
CASSLQGNNGYTF TRBJ1-2 TRBV3-1/TRBV3-2
CASSLEGRGTDTQYF TRBJ2-3 TRBV19
CASSPLPTSGSLDIQYF TRBJ2-4 TRBV9
CASSIIAGVVSGELFF TRBJ2-2 TRBV19
CASSPQGASSYNSPLHF TRBJ1-6 TRBV28
CASSRLVGGASYNSPLHF TRBJ1-6 TRBV11-2
CASSTREAYEQYF TRBJ2-7 TRBV5-4
CASSFWRTYEQYF TRBJ2-7 TRBV13
CASSTISQIASDGNTIYF TRBJ1-3 TRBV18
CAISESGGGQANNEQFF TRBJ2-1 TRBV10-3
CASSRGGARGDTQYF TRBJ2-3 TRBV6-5
CATSDRTGTGPIEQFF TRBJ2-1 TRBV24-1
CSASSRSYEQYF TRBJ2-7 TRBV20-1
CAWSFSAHYNEQFF TRBJ2-1 TRBV30
CAIRDWYNEQFF TRBJ2-1 TRBV10-3
CASSLAPRKRDEQYF TRBJ2-7 TRBV7-2
CASSQGQITYEQYF TRBJ2-7 TRBV14
CASSGAGGPREQYF TRBJ2-7 TRBV25-1
CASSGGPGPGANVLTF TRBJ2-6 TRBV18
CASSLDRVYNEQFF TRBJ2-1 TRBV27